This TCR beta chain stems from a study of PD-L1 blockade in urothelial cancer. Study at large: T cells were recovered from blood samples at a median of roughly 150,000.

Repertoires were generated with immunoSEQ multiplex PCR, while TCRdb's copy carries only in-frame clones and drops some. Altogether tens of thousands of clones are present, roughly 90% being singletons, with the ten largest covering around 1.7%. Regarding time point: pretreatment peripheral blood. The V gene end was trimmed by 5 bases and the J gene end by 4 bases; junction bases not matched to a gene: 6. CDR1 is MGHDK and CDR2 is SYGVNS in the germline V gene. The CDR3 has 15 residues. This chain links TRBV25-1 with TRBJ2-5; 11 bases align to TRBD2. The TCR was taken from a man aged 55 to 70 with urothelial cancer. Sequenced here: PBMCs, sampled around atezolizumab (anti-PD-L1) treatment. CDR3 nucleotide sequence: TGTGCCAGCAGTTTAGCGGGAGGGCCGTCAGAGACCCAGTACTTC. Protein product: CASSLAGGPSETQYF.